These 9 T cell receptor beta chains originate from one sample sequenced in a study of T cells in Graves' hyperthyroidism and ophthalmopathy. The TCR beta CDR3 regions underwent amplification using RNA transcripts as the source. Primed by the HTBI set, a first-round RT-PCR was run on the TCR CDR3. A single record per CDR3 protein comes from TCRdb applying MiXCR to the multiplex PCR reads. In the table there are more than 250,000 distinct CDR3 sequences, 13% to 15% of which are singletons. The sample taken for sequencing was blood. These receptors all come from a woman aged 45-59 years with Graves' hyperthyroidism that later progressed to Graves' ophthalmopathy.

Many counts were recorded for this clonotype. V and J are TRBV20-1 and TRBJ2-5; 7 bases are shared with TRBD1. Germline CDR1 is DFQATT and CDR2 is SNEGSKA (reference sequence). The CDR3 length is 15 residues. The junction had 13 bases not matched to a gene; V was cut back by 5 bases and J by 4 bases. The CDR3 bases are TGCAGTGCTCCGAACCACGAGGGGGCGGGAGAGACCCAGTACTTC. Translating gives CSAPNHEGAGETQYF.

This clonotype was observed at least ten times. The chain links TRBV13 to TRBJ1-1; no definite D call. V was trimmed by 1 base and J by 7 bases, leaving 13 bases between them. Germline V gene data show CDR1 as PRHDT and CDR2 as FYEKMQ (reference sequence). The CDR3 consists of 14 residues. The CDR3 DNA reads as TGTGCCAGCAGCTTAGTTAGCACTGGAGGTGAAGCTTTCTTT. The encoded protein is CASSLVSTGGEAFF.

V and J are TRBV20-1 and TRBJ1-5; possibly TRBD1 for D (6 bases). CDR3 length: 14 residues. Germline CDR1 is DFQATT and CDR2 is SNEGSKA (reference sequence). V was shortened by 1 base and J by 5 bases, with 12 bases between the two germline ends. The CDR3 region is CSARVGARDQPQHF. The CDR3 nucleotides are TGCAGTGCTAGAGTGGGGGCCCGAGATCAGCCCCAGCATTTT.

This clonotype came up a few times. The genes are TRBV27 and TRBJ1-1; no clear D gene. The CDR3 sequence is 14 residues long. The V end lost 6 bases, the J end lost 0 bases, and 11 bases lay between the germline ends. Germline V gene lookup returns CDR1 MNHEY and CDR2 SMNVEV (reference sequence). The CDR3 reads CASSPPGVNTEAFF. CDR3 coding DNA: TGTGCCAGCAGCCCCCCGGGAGTGAACACTGAAGCTTTCTTT.

This clonotype was counted many times. CDR3 DNA: TGCAGCGTTGTAGGGCTAGCGGGAGTGGGGCGCTCCTACAATGAGCAGTTCTTC. Its translation is CSVVGLAGVGRSYNEQFF. The chain employs TRBV29-1 and TRBJ2-1; TRBD2 matches at 10 bases. Trimming cost V 4 bases and J 0 bases; bases outside gene matches: 12. CDR1 SQVTM and CDR2 ANQGSEA come from the germline V gene. This CDR3 comprises 18 residues.

This clonotype was detected ten times or more. CDR3 sequence (DNA): TGCGCCAGCAGCCCAGGTGACCCGGGGGATACGCAGTATTTT. Protein: CASSPGDPGDTQYF. The chain has TRBV5-1 and TRBJ2-3, with a tentative D call TRBD2 (5 bases). The CDR3 contains 14 residues. The V gene's germline CDR1 is SGHRS and CDR2 YFSETQ. Trimming cost V 4 bases and J 6 bases, with 15 bases left between them.

This clonotype turned up a few times. The gene calls are TRBV5-1 and TRBJ2-4, with TRBD1 identical over 11 bases. V lost 3 bases to trimming and J lost 6 bases; unmatched junction nucleotides: 2. The CDR3 totals 14 residues. Germline lookup yields CDR1 SGHRS and CDR2 YFSETQ. The CDR3 nucleotides are TGCGCCAGCAGCTGGGACAGGGGGGGAAACATTCAGTACTTC. Encoded protein: CASSWDRGGNIQYF.

This clonotype occurred many times. This chain connects TRBV6-1 to TRBJ2-1; 13 bases map to TRBD2. Looked up from germline, CDR1 is MNHNS and CDR2 is SASEGT. The CDR3 totals 17 residues. V lost 8 bases and J lost 2; bases outside the gene matches: 9. The CDR3 region has the DNA TGTGCCAGCTCACCTCGACTAGCGGGAGGACCCTACAATGAGCAGTTCTTC. Its protein product is CASSPRLAGGPYNEQFF.

At least ten counts were recorded for this clonotype. This chain connects TRBV11-2 to TRBJ2-5, with a possible D match to TRBD1 (5 bases). Trimming cost V 3 bases and J 2 bases, with 7 bases left between them. CDR3 length: 13 residues. Germline lookup yields CDR1 SGHAT and CDR2 FQNNGV. CDR3 sequence reads: CASSLKGQETQYF. The CDR3 region has the DNA TGTGCCAGCAGCTTGAAGGGGCAAGAGACCCAGTACTTC.